This T cell receptor beta chain came from a study of blood T cell repertoires in COVID-19. This CDR3 contains 13 residues. Germline CDR1 reads LNHDA; CDR2 reads SQIVND (reference sequence). V was shortened by 5 bases and J by 4 bases, with 11 bases between the two germline ends. Generated by immunoSEQ multiplex PCR, the TCRdb table keeps only in-frame clones and is missing some. The sample holds fewer than 400,000 clones, roughly 89% seen once. Sequencing was done on a sample of peripheral blood. This receptor was taken from a woman in her 30s with COVID-19, enrolled during active disease. V gene TRBV19 combines with J gene TRBJ1-1; D is ambiguous. The chain's CDR3 is CASSAPPGTEAFF. In nucleotides, the CDR3 is TGTGCCAGTAGTGCCCCGCCCGGCACTGAAGCTTTCTTT.